This TCR beta chain was identified in a study of blood T cell repertoires in COVID-19. Libraries were prepared by immunoSEQ multiplex PCR; TCRdb keeps only in-frame clonotypes and omits some of them. The sample includes approximately 72,000 clones, 75% to 90% of them seen just once. This sequence was found in a woman at least 80 years old with active or convalescent COVID-19. The sequencing input was peripheral blood.

The CDR3: CASSAAEGGQPQHF. The CDR3 nucleotides are TGTGCCAGCAGCGCAGCCGAAGGGGGTCAGCCCCAGCATTTT. The chain joins TRBV9 to TRBJ1-5, with D possibly being TRBD1 (6 bases). Germline-derived CDR1 and CDR2 are SGDLS and YYNGEE. The CDR3 totals 14 residues. With 3 bases removed from V and 6 bases from J, the gap between germline ends came to 13 bases. The full variable domain, in which reference TRBV9 and TRBJ1-5 provide the parts outside the CDR3, is DSGVTQTPKHLITATGQRVTLRCSPRSGDLSVYWYQQSLDQGLQFLIQYYNGEERAKGNILERFSAQQFPDLHSELNLSSLELGDSALYFCASSAAEGGQPQHFGDGTRLSIL.